This T cell receptor (beta chain) was recovered during a study of human T cells and chemical hapten exposure. TCRdb re-analysed the RACE reads in MiXCR, keeping a single row per CDR3 protein. The sample lists fewer than 300,000 distinct CDR3 sequences, roughly 8.9% seen once, with 2% to 2.5% in the top ten. Regarding time point: pre-sensitization, week 0. Sample treatment: therapeutic diphenylcyclopropenone sensitization with weekly scalp DPC. People who gave samples had alopecia, were 18 to 70 years old, and were suitable for DPC. V dropped 4 bases and J dropped 2 bases, with 9 bases sitting between them. Germline-derived CDR1 and CDR2 are MNHEY and SVGEGT. The CDR3 spans 13 residues.

This sequence originates from a woman in her 40s with alopecia areata. Some clones in this sample may be carry-over from other donors' samples. The chain joins TRBV6-2 or TRBV6-3 to TRBJ2-7; no definite D call. Sequenced material: whole blood, taken in connection with sensitization to the hapten diphenylcyclopropenone (DPC). The CDR3 region has the DNA TGTGCCAGCAGTTCGAGTCGGCCCTACGAGCAGTACTTC. Protein sequence: CASSSSRPYEQYF.